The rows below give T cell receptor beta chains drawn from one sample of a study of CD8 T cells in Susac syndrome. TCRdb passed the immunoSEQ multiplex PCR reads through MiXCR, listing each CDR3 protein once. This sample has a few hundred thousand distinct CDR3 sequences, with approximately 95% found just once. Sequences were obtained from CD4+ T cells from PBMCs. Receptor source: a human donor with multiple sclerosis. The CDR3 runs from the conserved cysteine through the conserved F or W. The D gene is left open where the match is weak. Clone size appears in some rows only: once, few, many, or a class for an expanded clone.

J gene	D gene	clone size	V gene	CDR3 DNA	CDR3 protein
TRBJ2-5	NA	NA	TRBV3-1	TGTGCCAGCAGCCAAGGACCCGGGGGATGGGAGACCCAGTACTTC	CASSQGPGGWETQYF
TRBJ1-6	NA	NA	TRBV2	TGTGCCAGCAGTGTAGTGCCTCTCCCGGGACACTTT	CASSVVPLPGHF
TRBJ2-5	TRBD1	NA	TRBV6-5	TGTGCCAGCGGGGGACAGGGCGGTGAGACCCAGTACTTC	CASGGQGGETQYF
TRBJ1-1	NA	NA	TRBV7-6	TGTGCCAGCAGCTTAGAGGGAGTCCACACTGAAGCTTTCTTT	CASSLEGVHTEAFF
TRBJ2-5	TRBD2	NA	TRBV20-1	TGCAGTGCTTTGGTAGTAGCGGGGGTTCAAGAGACCCAGTACTTC	CSALVVAGVQETQYF
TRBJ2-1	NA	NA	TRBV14	TGTGCCAGCAGCCAAGGAGGTGGCCTAACGTTCTTC	CASSQGGGLTFF
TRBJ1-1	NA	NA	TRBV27	TGTGCCAGCAGTTTATACGGGGTGAAGATTGAAGCTTTCTTT	CASSLYGVKIEAFF
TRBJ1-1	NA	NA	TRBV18	TGTGCCAGCTCACCTCCGACAGAAAACACTGAAGCTTTCTTT	CASSPPTENTEAFF
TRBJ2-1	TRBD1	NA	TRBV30	TGTGCCTGGAGTAAAGGACAGGGTGCCTACAATGAGCAGTTCTTC	CAWSKGQGAYNEQFF
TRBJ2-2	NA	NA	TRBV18	TGTGCCAGCTCACCTAGTCAAGATAGAGAGCTGTTTTTT	CASSPSQDRELFF
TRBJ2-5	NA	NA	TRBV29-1	TGCAGCGTTGAAGGGTCGGACAAGGGAGGAACCCAGTACTTC	CSVEGSDKGGTQYF
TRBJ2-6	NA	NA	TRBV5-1	TGCGCCAGCAGCGTAGAAACAGGGTTTGGGGCCAACGTCCTGACTTTC	CASSVETGFGANVLTF
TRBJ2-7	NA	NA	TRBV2	TGTGCCAGCAGCGGGCCCGGGGACGAGCAGTACTTC	CASSGPGDEQYF
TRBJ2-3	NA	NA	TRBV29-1	TGCAGCGTAGAGCCAGCACGCACAGATACGCAGTATTTT	CSVEPARTDTQYF
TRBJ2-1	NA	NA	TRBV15	TGTGCCACCAGCAGAGAACCGGGACCCAGCTCCTACAATGAGCAGTTCTTC	CATSREPGPSSYNEQFF
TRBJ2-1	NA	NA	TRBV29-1	TGCAGCGTTGGGCGGCGGCTCAAGGACCCCAATGAGCAGTTCTTC	CSVGRRLKDPNEQFF
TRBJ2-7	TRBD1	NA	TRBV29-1	TGCAGCGTTGTTAGGCGACAGGGGATTTACGAGCAGTACTTC	CSVVRRQGIYEQYF
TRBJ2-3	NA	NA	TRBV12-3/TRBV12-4	TGTGCCAGCAGTCCCCAGGGACGGACCACAGATACGCAGTATTTT	CASSPQGRTTDTQYF
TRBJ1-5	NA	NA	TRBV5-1	TGCGCCAGCAGCTTGAGCGGGAGCAATCAGCCCCAGCATTTT	CASSLSGSNQPQHF
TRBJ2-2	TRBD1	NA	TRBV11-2	TGTGCCAGCAGCAATTTCCGGGACAGGGGAACCGGGGAGCTGTTTTTT	CASSNFRDRGTGELFF
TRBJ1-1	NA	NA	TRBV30	TGTGCCTGGAGTAATCTGGGATCTTTGGGGACTGAAGCTTTCTTT	CAWSNLGSLGTEAFF
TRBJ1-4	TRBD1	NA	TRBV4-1	TGCGCCAGCAGCCAAGATCCTCAAGGGACAGAGAATGAAAAACTGTTTTTT	CASSQDPQGTENEKLFF
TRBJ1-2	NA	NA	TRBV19	TGTGCCAGTAGTCGAGGGAGCTACACCTTC	CASSRGSYTF
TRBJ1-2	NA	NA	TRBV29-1	TGCAGCGTTGGAACGTGGGAGAATGGCTGCACCTTC	CSVGTWENGCTF
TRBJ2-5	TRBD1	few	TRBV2	TGTGCCAGCAGTGTGGGGACAGGGGGAGAGACCCAGTACTTC	CASSVGTGGETQYF
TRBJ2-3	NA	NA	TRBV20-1	TGCAGTGCTCAAGGCTCCCCAGATACGCAGTATTTT	CSAQGSPDTQYF
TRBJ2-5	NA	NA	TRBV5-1	TGCGCCAGCAGCTTGGTCCCAAAGGAGCAAGAGACCCAGTACTTC	CASSLVPKEQETQYF
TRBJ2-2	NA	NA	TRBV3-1	TGTGCCAGCAGCCCTCCGAGCAGGGGCACCGGGGAGCTGTTTTTT	CASSPPSRGTGELFF
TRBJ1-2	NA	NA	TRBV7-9	TGTGCCAGCAGCGGAGCCAATCGAGCGGGGGAAGCTCTCTATGGCTACACCTTC	CASSGANRAGEALYGYTF
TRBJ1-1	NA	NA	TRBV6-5	TGTGCCAGCAGTTCCACAGGTAGACGGATGAACACTGAAGCTTTCTTT	CASSSTGRRMNTEAFF
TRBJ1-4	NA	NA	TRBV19	TGTGCCAGTAGCGAACGGACAGATGAAAAACTGTTTTTT	CASSERTDEKLFF
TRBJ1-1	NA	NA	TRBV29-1	TGCAGCGTTAAATCGGGGGGAAACACTGAAGCTTTCTTT	CSVKSGGNTEAFF
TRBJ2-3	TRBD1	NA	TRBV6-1	TGTGCCAGCAGTGCACTTTCGGCAGGGGGCTCGGGGGATACGCAGTATTTT	CASSALSAGGSGDTQYF
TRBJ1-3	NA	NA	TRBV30	TGTGCCTGGAATTTTGGCTCATCTGGAAACACCATATATTTT	CAWNFGSSGNTIYF
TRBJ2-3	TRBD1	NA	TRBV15	TGTGCCACCAGCGCCGGGACAGATGCTTTGTTTAGCACAGATACGCAGTATTTT	CATSAGTDALFSTDTQYF
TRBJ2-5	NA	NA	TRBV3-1	TGTGCCAGCAGGGGGCCGGTGGAGACCCAGTACTTC	CASRGPVETQYF
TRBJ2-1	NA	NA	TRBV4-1	TGCGCCAGCAGCCAAGATGTTCGGCCCGGACTGCCTGATTCCTACAATGAGCAGTTCTTC	CASSQDVRPGLPDSYNEQFF
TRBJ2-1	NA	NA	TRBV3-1	TGTGCCAGCAGCCACGGCTCCTACAATGAGCAGTTCTTC	CASSHGSYNEQFF
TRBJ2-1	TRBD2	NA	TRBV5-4	TGTGCCAGCAGCTTGGGACTAGCGGGGGTCGGGCAGTTCTTC	CASSLGLAGVGQFF
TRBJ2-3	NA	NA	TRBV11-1	TGTGCCAGCAGACAAAGCACAGATACGCAGTATTTT	CASRQSTDTQYF
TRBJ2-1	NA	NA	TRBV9	TGTGCCAGCAGCGTAGTGGAGCAAAACAATGAGCAGTTCTTC	CASSVVEQNNEQFF
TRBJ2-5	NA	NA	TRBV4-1	TGCGCCAGCAGCCGCTCAGGGGTGCAAGAGACCCAGTACTTC	CASSRSGVQETQYF
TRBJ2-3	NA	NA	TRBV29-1	TGCAGCGTTGATTTTGTCGTCGAAACGCAGTATTTT	CSVDFVVETQYF
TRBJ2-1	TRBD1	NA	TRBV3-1	TGTGCCAGCAGACAAACAGGGGTTCAGTCGGGGAATGAGCAGTTCTTC	CASRQTGVQSGNEQFF
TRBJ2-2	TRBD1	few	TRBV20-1	TGCAGTGCTGGGACAGGGAACACCGGGGAGCTGTTTTTT	CSAGTGNTGELFF
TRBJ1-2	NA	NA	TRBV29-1	TGCAGCGTTGAAGATCTGGGACGGGTCTATGGCTACACCTTC	CSVEDLGRVYGYTF
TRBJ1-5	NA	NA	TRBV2	TGTGCCAGCACTGAACGGGGGCCTCAGCCCCAGCATTTT	CASTERGPQPQHF
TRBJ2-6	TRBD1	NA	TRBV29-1	TGCAGCGTTGGGGAGAGGGGACAGGGGAACTCTGGGGCCAACGTCCTGACTTTC	CSVGERGQGNSGANVLTF
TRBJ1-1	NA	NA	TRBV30	TGTGCCTGGTTCCTGGACCCCCAGAACACTGAAGCTTTCTTT	CAWFLDPQNTEAFF
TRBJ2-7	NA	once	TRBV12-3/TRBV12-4	TGTGCCAGCAGTTTAGGCGGCGCGCAGTACTTC	CASSLGGAQYF